This passage covers 19 T cell receptor beta chains from one sample sequenced in a study of blood T cell repertoires in COVID-19. Profiling relied on immunoSEQ multiplex PCR, and the TCRdb table lists in-frame clones only, not all of them. In the table there are 310,000 or so clones, about nine tenths of which are singletons. The sample taken for sequencing was peripheral blood. These receptors were collected from a man aged 45-60 years with active or convalescent COVID-19.

This clone appeared once. This chain connects TRBV18 to TRBJ2-2, with D possibly TRBD1 on 7 matching bases. V lost 2 bases to trimming and J lost 4 bases, with 14 bases between them. Looked up from germline, CDR1 is KGHSH and CDR2 is LQKENI. The CDR3 sequence is 16 residues long. The CDR3 coding sequence is TGTGCCAGCTCACCAGTGGCAGGGGGAGGCACCGGGGAGCTGTTTTTT. Protein product: CASSPVAGGGTGELFF.

As to this clone: This sample also contains other DNA sequences that code for the same CDR3. The rearrangement joins TRBV24-1 to TRBJ1-3, with unresolved D. The ends were cut back, 2 bases at V and 0 bases at J, with 7 bases in the middle. CDR3 length: 15 amino acids. Germline V gene sequence: CDR1 KGHDR, CDR2 SFDVKD. The CDR3 spells CATSDSRGSGNTIYF. The CDR3 DNA reads TGTGCCACCAGTGATTCCCGGGGCTCTGGAAACACCATATATTTT.

The CDR3 protein is CASSFLAGAGSYNEQFF. The CDR3 DNA reads as TGTGCCAGCAGCTTCCTAGCGGGAGCGGGCTCCTACAATGAGCAGTTCTTC. The chain couples TRBV7-6 to TRBJ2-1, with 10 bases aligning to TRBD2. J lost 0 bases, V lost 3 bases, and 5 bases had no gene match. CDR1 is SGHVS, CDR2 FNYEAQ, per germline. The CDR3 runs to 17 residues.

The V gene is TRBV29-1, the J gene TRBJ1-1, with D possibly being TRBD1 (6 bases). This CDR3 has 15 residues. CDR1 is SQVTM, CDR2 ANQGSEA, per germline. V was trimmed by 3 bases and J by 2 bases, leaving 16 bases between them. The CDR3 DNA follows: TGCAGCGTTGATAGACAGGCAGGCAGAAACACTGAAGCTTTCTTT. Protein sequence: CSVDRQAGRNTEAFF.

The chain uses TRBV27 and TRBJ2-2; D is perhaps TRBD2 (6 bases). The CDR3 sequence is 13 residues long. The germline V and J ends were trimmed by 3 bases and 7 bases, with 9 bases remaining between them. Germline CDR1 MNHEY, CDR2 SMNVEV (reference sequence). Here the CDR3 DNA reads TGTGCCAGCAGTTTGCGGGGTAGCGGGGAGCTGTTTTTT. Amino acid sequence: CASSLRGSGELFF.

The V gene is TRBV5-6, the J gene TRBJ2-2; D ambiguous. Trimming cost V 4 bases and J 1 base, with 11 bases left between them. The germline V gene encodes CDR1 SGHDT and CDR2 YYEEEE. The CDR3 is 15 residues long. The CDR3 nucleotides are TGTGCCAGCAGCGGCAGTCTGATGAACACCGGGGAGCTGTTTTTT. Amino acid sequence: CASSGSLMNTGELFF.

This chain joins TRBV28 and TRBJ2-7, with TRBD2 matching 9 bases. Germline CDR1 MDHEN, CDR2 SYDVKM. V lost 4 bases to trimming and J lost 6 bases; unmatched junction nucleotides: 13. This CDR3 is 16 amino acids long. The CDR3 DNA reads as TGTGCCAGCAGTTCCCCCTTCGCGGGGGGGGCCGCCGAGCAGTACTTC. Its translation is CASSSPFAGGAAEQYF.

J is TRBJ2-5 and V is TRBV28, with D tentatively TRBD2 (7 bases). The CDR3 has 13 residues. Germline V lookup: CDR1 MDHEN, CDR2 SYDVKM. With 9 bases removed from V and 5 bases from J, the gap between germline ends came to 16 bases. The CDR3 region is CASIEGGQETQYF. For the CDR3, the DNA is TGTGCCAGTATTGAGGGGGGGCAGGAGACCCAGTACTTC. The entire variable domain, with the rest obtained from reference TRBV28 and TRBJ2-5, is as follows: DVKVTQSSRYLVKRTGEKVFLECVQDMDHENMFWYRQDPGLGLRLIYFSYDVKMKEKGDIPEGYSVSREKKERFSLILESASTNQTSMYLCASIEGGQETQYFGPGTRLLVL.

The CDR3 DNA sequence: TGTGCCAGCAGCCGGACAGGGGGCTCTGGAAACACCATATATTTT. As protein: CASSRTGGSGNTIYF. The gene calls are TRBV5-4 and TRBJ1-3, with 10 nucleotides matching TRBD1. CDR1 is SGHNT and CDR2 is YYREEE in the germline V gene (reference sequence). V dropped 4 bases and J dropped 0; count of bases not matched to a gene: 1. The CDR3 is 15 residues long.

V is TRBV7-3 and J is TRBJ2-1; 16 bases map to TRBD2. From germline, CDR1 is SGHTA and CDR2 FQGTGA. The ends lost 4 bases at V and 6 bases at J; junction bases unmatched: 18. This CDR3 is built from 21 residues. CDR3 amino acids: CASSSLGLAGGPRGKGNEQFF. CDR3 bases: TGTGCCAGCAGCTCATTGGGACTAGCGGGAGGGCCCAGGGGGAAGGGCAATGAGCAGTTCTTC.

This rearrangement joins TRBV7-8 to TRBJ1-1; D perhaps matches TRBD1 (5 bases). V was shortened by 0 bases and J by 4 bases, with 9 bases between the two germline ends. CDR3 size: 14 residues. The germline gives CDR1 SGHVS, CDR2 FQNEAQ. The CDR3 is CASSLAQGSTEAFF. In nucleotides, the CDR3 is TGTGCCAGCAGCTTAGCCCAGGGATCCACTGAAGCTTTCTTT.

J is TRBJ1-5 and V is TRBV9; TRBD1 is a possible D gene (5 bases). V was cut by 4 bases and J by 4 bases, with 9 bases left in between. This CDR3 comprises 13 residues. The germline gives CDR1 SGDLS, CDR2 YYNGEE. The CDR3 region has the DNA TGTGCCAGCAGCCCAGGGCTTAATCAGCCCCAGCATTTT. Its protein product is CASSPGLNQPQHF.

V and J are TRBV5-6 and TRBJ2-2, with D possibly matching TRBD1 (6 bases). V lost 1 base, J lost 0 bases, and 13 bases lay in between. The CDR3 is 17 amino acids. Per the germline V gene, CDR1 is SGHDT and CDR2 is YYEEEE. The CDR3 here is CASSLSIGGPNTGELFF. The CDR3 DNA is TGTGCCAGCAGCTTGAGTATTGGGGGCCCGAACACCGGGGAGCTGTTTTTT.

The chain recombines TRBV28 with TRBJ2-2; 12 nucleotides align to TRBD1. Per germline, CDR1 MDHEN and CDR2 SYDVKM. V trimming: 6 bases; J trimming: 2 bases; junction bases outside the gene matches: 4. CDR3 length: 16 residues. CDR3: CASRFGTGGNTGELFF. CDR3 coding DNA: TGTGCCAGCAGATTTGGGACAGGGGGCAACACCGGGGAGCTGTTTTTT. The full variable domain, rest sourced from reference TRBV28 and TRBJ2-2, is DVKVTQSSRYLVKRTGEKVFLECVQDMDHENMFWYRQDPGLGLRLIYFSYDVKMKEKGDIPEGYSVSREKKERFSLILESASTNQTSMYLCASRFGTGGNTGELFFGEGSRLTVL.

This chain links TRBV28 with TRBJ1-2; no firm D call. V lost 2 bases to trimming and J lost 7 bases, with 5 bases between them. In germline, CDR1 is MDHEN, CDR2 SYDVKM. The CDR3 is 11 amino acids. The CDR3 loop reads CASSLGSGYTF. The DNA for the CDR3 is TGTGCCAGCAGTTTAGGTAGTGGCTACACCTTC.

The rearrangement joins TRBV9 to TRBJ2-5; D is unresolved. V was cut by 3 bases and J by 1 base, with 7 bases left in between. The germline CDR1 and CDR2 sequences are SGDLS and YYNGEE. This CDR3 is built from 13 residues. CDR3 DNA sequence: TGTGCCAGCAGCGCCCGTCTCCAAGAGACCCAGTACTTC. This translates into CASSARLQETQYF.

J is TRBJ2-5 and V is TRBV11-2; TRBD2 might be the D (5 bases). The V gene lost 1 base and the J gene lost 5 bases, with 11 bases spanning the gap. CDR1 and CDR2 from the germline V gene are SGHAT and FQNNGV. This CDR3 has 14 amino acids. The CDR3 reads CASSLVGRGETQYF. In DNA, the CDR3 is TGTGCCAGCAGCTTAGTTGGTAGAGGGGAGACCCAGTACTTC.

This rearrangement joins TRBV5-1 to TRBJ2-7; possibly TRBD1 for D (6 bases). CDR1 is SGHRS and CDR2 is YFSETQ in the germline V gene. V lost 0 bases and J lost 4, with 11 bases in between. CDR3 length: 14 amino acids. The CDR3 DNA follows: TGCGCCAGCAGCTTGGATGGGACACATTACGAGCAGTACTTC. Its translation: CASSLDGTHYEQYF. Drawing the rest from reference TRBV5-1 and TRBJ2-7, the complete variable domain is KAGVTQTPRYLIKTRGQQVTLSCSPISGHRSVSWYQQTPGQGLQFLFEYFSETQRNKGNFPGRFSGRQFSNSRSEMNVSTLELGDSALYLCASSLDGTHYEQYFGPGTRLTVT.

This rearrangement joins TRBV5-1 to TRBJ1-1; 9 nucleotides line up with TRBD1. The trim removed 2 bases at V and 5 bases at J, leaving 7 bases unmatched. Germline loops: CDR1 SGHRS, CDR2 YFSETQ. The CDR3 runs to 15 residues. CDR3 nucleotide sequence: TGCGCCAGCAGCTTTTTACAGGGGGCAGGGACTGAAGCTTTCTTT. Translated, it gives CASSFLQGAGTEAFF.